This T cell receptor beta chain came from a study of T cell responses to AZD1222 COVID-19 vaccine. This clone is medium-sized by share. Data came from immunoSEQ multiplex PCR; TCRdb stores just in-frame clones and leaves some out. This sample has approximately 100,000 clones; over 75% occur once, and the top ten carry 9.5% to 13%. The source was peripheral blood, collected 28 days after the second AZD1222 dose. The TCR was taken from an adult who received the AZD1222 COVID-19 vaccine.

CDR3 region: CASSPRGGNYNQPQHF. CDR3 in DNA: TGTGCCAGCAGCCCCAGGGGGGGGAATTACAATCAGCCCCAGCATTTT. The chain joins TRBV21-1 to TRBJ1-5. TRBV21-1 is a documented pseudogene. The CDR3 is 16 residues long.